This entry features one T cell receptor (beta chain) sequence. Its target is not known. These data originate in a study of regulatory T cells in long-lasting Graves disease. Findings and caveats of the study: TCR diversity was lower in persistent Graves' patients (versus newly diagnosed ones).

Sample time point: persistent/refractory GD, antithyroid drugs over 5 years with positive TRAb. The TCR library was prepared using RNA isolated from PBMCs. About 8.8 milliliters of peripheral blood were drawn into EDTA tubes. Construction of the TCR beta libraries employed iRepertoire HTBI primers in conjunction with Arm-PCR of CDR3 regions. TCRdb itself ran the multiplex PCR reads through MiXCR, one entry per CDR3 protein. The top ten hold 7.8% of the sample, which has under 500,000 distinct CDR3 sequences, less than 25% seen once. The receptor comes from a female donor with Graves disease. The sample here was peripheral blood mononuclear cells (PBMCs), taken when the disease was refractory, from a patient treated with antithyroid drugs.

CDR3 residues: CACRGPMYSGNTIYF. In DNA, the CDR3 is TGTGCCTGCCGGGGACCGATGTACTCTGGAAACACCATATATTTT. The chain carries TRBV30 and TRBJ1-3, with a possible D match to TRBD1 (5 bases). CDR1 and CDR2 from the germline V gene are GTSNPN and SVGIG (reference sequence). The CDR3 is made up of 15 amino acids. V dropped 6 bases and J dropped 0 bases, with 15 bases sitting between them.